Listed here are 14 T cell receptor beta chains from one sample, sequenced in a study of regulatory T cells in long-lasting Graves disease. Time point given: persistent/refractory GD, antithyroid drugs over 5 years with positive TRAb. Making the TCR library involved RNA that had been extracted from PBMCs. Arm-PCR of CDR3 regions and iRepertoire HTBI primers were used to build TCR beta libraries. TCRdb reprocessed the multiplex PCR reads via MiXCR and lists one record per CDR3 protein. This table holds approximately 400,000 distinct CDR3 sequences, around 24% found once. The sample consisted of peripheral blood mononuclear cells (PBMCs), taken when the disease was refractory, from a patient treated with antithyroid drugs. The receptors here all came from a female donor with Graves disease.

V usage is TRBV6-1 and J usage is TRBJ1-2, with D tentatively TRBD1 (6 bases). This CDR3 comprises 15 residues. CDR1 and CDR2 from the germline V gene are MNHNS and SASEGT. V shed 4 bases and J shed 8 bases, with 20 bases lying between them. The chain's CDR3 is CASSAISGGARGYTF. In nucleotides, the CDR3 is TGTGCCAGCAGTGCTATAAGCGGGGGCGCGCGAGGCTACACCTTC.

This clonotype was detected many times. The CDR3 region is CSARVGTGNTEQYF. CDR3 nucleotides: TGCAGTGCTAGAGTAGGGACAGGGAATACCGAGCAGTACTTC. This chain connects TRBV20-1 to TRBJ2-7; 9 nucleotides match TRBD1. The germline V gene encodes CDR1 DFQATT and CDR2 SNEGSKA (reference sequence). The CDR3 is 14 amino acids. Germline trimming cut 1 base from V and 6 bases from J; bases unmatched to any gene: 7.

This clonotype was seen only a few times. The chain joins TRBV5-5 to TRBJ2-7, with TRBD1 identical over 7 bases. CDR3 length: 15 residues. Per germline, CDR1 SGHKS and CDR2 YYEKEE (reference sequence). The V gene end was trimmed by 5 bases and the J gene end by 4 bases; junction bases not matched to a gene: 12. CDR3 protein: CASRTLGAGGYEQYF. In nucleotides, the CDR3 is TGTGCCAGCAGAACCCTAGGTGCAGGGGGATACGAGCAGTACTTC.

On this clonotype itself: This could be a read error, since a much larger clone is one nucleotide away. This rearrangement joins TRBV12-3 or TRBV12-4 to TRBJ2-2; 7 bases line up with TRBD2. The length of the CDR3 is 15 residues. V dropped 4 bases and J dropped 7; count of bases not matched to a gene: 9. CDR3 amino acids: CASSSVVGGIGELFF. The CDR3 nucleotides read TGTGCCAGCAGTTCAGTAGTGGGAGGGATCGGGGAGCTGTTTTTT.

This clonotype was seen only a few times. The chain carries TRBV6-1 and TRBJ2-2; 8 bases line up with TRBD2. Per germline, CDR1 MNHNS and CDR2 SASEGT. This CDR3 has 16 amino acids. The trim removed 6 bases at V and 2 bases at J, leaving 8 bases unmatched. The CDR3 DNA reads TGTGCCAGCAGCCGCATAGCGGGAAGCAACACCGGGGAGCTGTTTTTT. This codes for CASSRIAGSNTGELFF.

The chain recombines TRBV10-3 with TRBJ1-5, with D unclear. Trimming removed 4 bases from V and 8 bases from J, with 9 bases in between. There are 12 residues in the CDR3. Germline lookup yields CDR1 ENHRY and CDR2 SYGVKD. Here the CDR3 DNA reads TGTGCCATCAGTGGGGTTAAGGAGCCCCAGCATTTT. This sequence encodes CAISGVKEPQHF.

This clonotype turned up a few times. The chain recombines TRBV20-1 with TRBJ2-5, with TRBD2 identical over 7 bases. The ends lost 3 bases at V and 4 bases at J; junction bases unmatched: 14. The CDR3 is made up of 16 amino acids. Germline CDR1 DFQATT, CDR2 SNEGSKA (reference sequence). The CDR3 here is CSARLTSGDERETQYF. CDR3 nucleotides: TGCAGTGCTAGGTTGACCAGCGGGGATGAAAGAGAGACCCAGTACTTC.

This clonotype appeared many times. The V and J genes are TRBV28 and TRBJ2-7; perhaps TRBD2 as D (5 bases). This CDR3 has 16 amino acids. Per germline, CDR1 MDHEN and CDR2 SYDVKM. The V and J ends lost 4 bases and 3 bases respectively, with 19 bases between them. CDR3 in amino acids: CASSSPGETTGYEQYF. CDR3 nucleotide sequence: TGTGCCAGCAGTTCCCCCGGGGAAACAACGGGCTACGAGCAGTACTTC.

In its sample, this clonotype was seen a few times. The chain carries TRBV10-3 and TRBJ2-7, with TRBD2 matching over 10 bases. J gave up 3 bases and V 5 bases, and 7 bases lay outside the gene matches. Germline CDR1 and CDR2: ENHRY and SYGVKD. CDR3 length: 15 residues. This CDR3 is CAISHLAGVDYEQYF. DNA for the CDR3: TGTGCCATCAGTCACCTAGCGGGAGTTGACTACGAGCAGTACTTC.

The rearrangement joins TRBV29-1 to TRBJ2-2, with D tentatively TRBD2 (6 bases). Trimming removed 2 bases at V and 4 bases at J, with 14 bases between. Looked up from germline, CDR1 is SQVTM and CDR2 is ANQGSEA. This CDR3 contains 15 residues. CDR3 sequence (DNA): TGCAGCGTTGAAAATTTGGTGGGGGGCACCGGGGAGCTGTTTTTT. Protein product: CSVENLVGGTGELFF.

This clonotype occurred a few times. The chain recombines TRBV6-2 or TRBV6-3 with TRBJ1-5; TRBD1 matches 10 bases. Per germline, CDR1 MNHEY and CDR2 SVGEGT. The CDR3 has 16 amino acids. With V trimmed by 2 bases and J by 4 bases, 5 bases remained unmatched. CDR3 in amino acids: CASSYLRQGANQPQHF. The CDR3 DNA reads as TGTGCCAGCAGTTACCTCCGACAGGGGGCTAATCAGCCCCAGCATTTT.

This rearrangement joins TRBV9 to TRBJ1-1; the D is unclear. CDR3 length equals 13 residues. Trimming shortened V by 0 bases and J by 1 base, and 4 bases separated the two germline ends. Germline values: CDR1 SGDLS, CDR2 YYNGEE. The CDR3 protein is CASSVEENTEAFF. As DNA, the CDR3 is TGTGCCAGCAGCGTAGAGGAGAACACTGAAGCTTTCTTT. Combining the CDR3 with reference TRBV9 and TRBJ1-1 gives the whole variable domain DSGVTQTPKHLITATGQRVTLRCSPRSGDLSVYWYQQSLDQGLQFLIQYYNGEERAKGNILERFSAQQFPDLHSELNLSSLELGDSALYFCASSVEENTEAFFGQGTRLTVV.

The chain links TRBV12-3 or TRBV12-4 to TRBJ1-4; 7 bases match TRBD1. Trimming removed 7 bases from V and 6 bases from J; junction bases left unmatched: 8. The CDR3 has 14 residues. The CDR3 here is CASTLEGAHEKLFF. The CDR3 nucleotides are TGTGCCAGCACCCTCGAGGGGGCTCATGAAAAACTGTTTTTT.

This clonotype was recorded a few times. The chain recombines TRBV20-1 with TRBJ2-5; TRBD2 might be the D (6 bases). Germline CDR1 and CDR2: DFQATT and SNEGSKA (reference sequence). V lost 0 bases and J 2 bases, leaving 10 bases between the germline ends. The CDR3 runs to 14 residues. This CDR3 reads CSARDLGTQETQYF. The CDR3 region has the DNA TGCAGTGCTAGAGATCTGGGGACTCAAGAGACCCAGTACTTC.